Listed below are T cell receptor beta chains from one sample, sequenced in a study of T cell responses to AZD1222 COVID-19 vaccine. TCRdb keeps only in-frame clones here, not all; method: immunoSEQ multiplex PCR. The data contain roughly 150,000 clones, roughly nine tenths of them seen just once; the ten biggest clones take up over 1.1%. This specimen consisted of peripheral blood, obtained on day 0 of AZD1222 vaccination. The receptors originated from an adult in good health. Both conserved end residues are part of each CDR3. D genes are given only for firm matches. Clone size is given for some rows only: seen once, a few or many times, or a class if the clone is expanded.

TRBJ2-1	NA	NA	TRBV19	TGTGCCAGTAGTATAGGCGGTCTGACCGAGCCATCCTACAATGAGCAGTTCTTC	CASSIGGLTEPSYNEQFF
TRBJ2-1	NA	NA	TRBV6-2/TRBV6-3	TGTGCCAGCAGTCCCTCGCGGTGGGGGGAGCAGTTCTTC	CASSPSRWGEQFF
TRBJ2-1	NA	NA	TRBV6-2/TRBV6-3	TGTGCCAGCAGCTTCAGCAGGGGGGGTCAGCAGTTCTTC	CASSFSRGGQQFF
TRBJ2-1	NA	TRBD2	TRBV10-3	TGTGCCATCAGTGAGGCGAAGGGACTAGCGGGGGGCAATGAGCAGTTCTTC	CAISEAKGLAGGNEQFF
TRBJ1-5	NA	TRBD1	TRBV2	TGTGCCAGCACCACAGCCAGGGGGCAAGGAAGGCCCCAGCATTTT	CASTTARGQGRPQHF
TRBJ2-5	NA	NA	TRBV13	TGTGCCAGCAGCCCCCTCGCGCGGGGTAGCCAAGAGACCCAGTACTTC	CASSPLARGSQETQYF
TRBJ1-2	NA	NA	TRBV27	TGTGCCAGCAGTTTATTTACGGGGTATGGCTACACCTTC	CASSLFTGYGYTF
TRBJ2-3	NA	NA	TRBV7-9	TGTGCCAGCACCCTCTCGGTGCGGGACCCCACAGATACGCAGTATTTT	CASTLSVRDPTDTQYF
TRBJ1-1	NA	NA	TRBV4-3	TGCGCCAGCAGCCAAGAGGACAGAGCAATACACGAAGCTTTCTTT	CASSQEDRAIHEAFF
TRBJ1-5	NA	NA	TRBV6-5	TGTGCCAGCAGTCCCGCAGGGTGGGCTGAGCCCCAGCATTTT	CASSPAGWAEPQHF
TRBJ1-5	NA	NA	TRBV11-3	TGTGCCAGCAGCTTAGTCGGGATGCTTCGGCAGTACAATCAGCCCCAGCATTTT	CASSLVGMLRQYNQPQHF
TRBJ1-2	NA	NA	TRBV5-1	TGCGCCAGCAGTCCGGACGGGAACTATGGCTACACCTTC	CASSPDGNYGYTF
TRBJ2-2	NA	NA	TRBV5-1	TGCGCCAGCAGCTTGGGGGACACGAACACCGGGGAGCTGTTTTTT	CASSLGDTNTGELFF
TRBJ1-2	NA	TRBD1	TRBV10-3	TGTGCCATCAAAAAGGGACAGGCTGGAGGCTACACCTTC	CAIKKGQAGGYTF
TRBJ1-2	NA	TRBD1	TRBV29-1	TGCAGCGTTGATAGTCAGGGGGATGGCTACACCTTC	CSVDSQGDGYTF
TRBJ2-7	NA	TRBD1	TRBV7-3	TGTGCCAGCAGCTTGTCCGGGACAGGGACCTACGAGCAGTACTTC	CASSLSGTGTYEQYF
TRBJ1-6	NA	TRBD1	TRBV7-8	TGTGCCAGCAGCGTGGACAGGCACCTTACCCCTTATAATTCACCCCTCCACTTT	CASSVDRHLTPYNSPLHF
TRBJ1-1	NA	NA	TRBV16	TGTGCCAGCAGCCTCATGACAGGGAACACTGAAGCTTTCTTT	CASSLMTGNTEAFF
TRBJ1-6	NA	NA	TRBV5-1	TGCGCCAGCAGCTTACAGGGTTCTAATTCACCCCTCCACTTT	CASSLQGSNSPLHF
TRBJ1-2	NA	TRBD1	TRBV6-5	TGTGCCAGCAGTCCCCCGGGACAGGGTAACTATGGCTACACCTTC	CASSPPGQGNYGYTF
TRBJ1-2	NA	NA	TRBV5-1	TGCGCCAGCAGCTCAGGACAGAACTATGGCTACACCTTC	CASSSGQNYGYTF
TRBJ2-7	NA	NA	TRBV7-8	TGTGCCAGCAGCTCCGACAGAGCAAACTCCTACGAGCAGTACTTC	CASSSDRANSYEQYF
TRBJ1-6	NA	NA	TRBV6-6	TGTGCCAGCATTCCCGGGGCGGGCGCTTCACCCCTCCACTTT	CASIPGAGASPLHF
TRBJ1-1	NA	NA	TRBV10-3	TGTGCCATCAGTGAGCCCAGGGAAAGGGGGACTGAAGCTTTCTTT	CAISEPRERGTEAFF
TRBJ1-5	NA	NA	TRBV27	TGTGCCCCCACGTGGGGGAATCAGCCCCAGCATTTT	CAPTWGNQPQHF
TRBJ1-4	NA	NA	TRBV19	TGTGCCAGTAGTATTCTTAGCCCAACTAATGAAAAACTGTTTTTT	CASSILSPTNEKLFF
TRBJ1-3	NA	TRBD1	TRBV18	TGTGCCAGCTCACCACTGGGACAGGGGGCACCCAGCTCTGGAAACACCATATATTTT	CASSPLGQGAPSSGNTIYF
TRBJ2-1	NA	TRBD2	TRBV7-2	TGTGCCAGCAGCCAAACGGGACTAGCGGGGGGATTCGATGAGCAGTTCTTC	CASSQTGLAGGFDEQFF
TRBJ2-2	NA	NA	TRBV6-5	TGTGCCAGCACCCCCCGGGTTGACGGGGAGCTGTTTTTT	CASTPRVDGELFF
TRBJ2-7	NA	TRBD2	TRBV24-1	TGTGCCACCAGTGACCCAACTAGCGGGAGTAGTTACGAGCAGTACTTC	CATSDPTSGSSYEQYF
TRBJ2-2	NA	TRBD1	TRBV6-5	TGTGCCAGCAGTTACCGACAGGGGAACACCGGGGAGCTGTTTTTT	CASSYRQGNTGELFF
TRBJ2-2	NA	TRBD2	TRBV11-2	TGTGCCAGCAGAAAACGGGGGGGACCCGAAGGGACCGGGGAGCTGTTTTTT	CASRKRGGPEGTGELFF
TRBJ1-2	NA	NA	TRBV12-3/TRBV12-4	TGTGCCAGCAGCCCTTCAGGGGCCTATGGCTACACCTTC	CASSPSGAYGYTF
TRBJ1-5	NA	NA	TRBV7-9	TGTGCCAGCAGCCTCGGGACACTTAGCAATCAGCCCCAGCATTTT	CASSLGTLSNQPQHF
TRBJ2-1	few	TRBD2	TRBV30	TGTGCCTGGAGGGGACCCCTAGCGGGGGGGCACAATGAGCAGTTCTTC	CAWRGPLAGGHNEQFF
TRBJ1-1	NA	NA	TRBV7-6	TGTGCCAGCAGGTACACTGAAGCTTTCTTT	CASRYTEAFF
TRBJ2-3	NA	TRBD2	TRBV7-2	TGTGCCAGCAGCCGTGTCCGGCTAGCGGGGGTCACAGATACGCAGTATTTT	CASSRVRLAGVTDTQYF
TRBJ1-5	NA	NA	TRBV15	TGTGCCACCTCCGATACGAGCAATCAGCCCCAGCATTTT	CATSDTSNQPQHF
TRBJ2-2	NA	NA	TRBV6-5	TGTGCCAGCAGTTCCGGCGGCGGCCCCGGGGAGCTGTTTTTT	CASSSGGGPGELFF
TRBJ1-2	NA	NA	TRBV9	TGTGCCAGCAGCGTAGATCACAGGGCTGGAGGCTACACCTTC	CASSVDHRAGGYTF
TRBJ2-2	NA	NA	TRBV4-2	TGTGCCAGCAGCCAAACCAGGGGGGGCACCGGGGAGCTGTTTTTT	CASSQTRGGTGELFF